This is a list of T cell receptor beta chains from one sample in a study of control samples from healthy donors and cancer patients. The repertoire was sequenced with immunoSEQ multiplex PCR; TCRdb's copy has only in-frame clones and lacks some. The table includes some 100,000 clones, 85% to 90% detected once. Sequenced sample: blood. These receptors came from a woman in her forties or fifties in good health. Each CDR3 is given with its conserved first and last residue. D genes are given only for firm matches. Some rows have no size entry. The others give once, few or many, or a class for an expanded clone.

cdr3_aa | cdr3_nt | d_call | clone_size | j_call | v_call
CASSLAMEGLYGYTF | TGTGCCAGCAGCTTAGCGATGGAGGGGCTCTATGGCTACACCTTC | NA | few | TRBJ1-2 | TRBV11-1
CASSFGPNTEAFF | TGTGCCAGCAGCTTCGGCCCGAACACTGAAGCTTTCTTT | NA | NA | TRBJ1-1 | TRBV7-9
CASSPTMVVTEAFF | TGTGCCAGCAGCCCTACCATGGTGGTCACTGAAGCTTTCTTT | NA | NA | TRBJ1-1 | TRBV11-2
CASSSTGALSREAFF | TGTGCCAGCAGCTCTACCGGGGCCCTTTCAAGGGAAGCTTTCTTT | NA | NA | TRBJ1-1 | TRBV7-9
CASSDGTGNTEAFF | TGCGCCAGCAGCGATGGGACAGGTAACACTGAAGCTTTCTTT | TRBD1 | NA | TRBJ1-1 | TRBV10-2
CASSRETSYEQYF | TGTGCCAGCAGTCGAGAGACCTCCTACGAGCAGTACTTC | NA | NA | TRBJ2-7 | TRBV6-5
CASRPGQGRNEKLFF | TGTGCCAGCAGACCAGGACAGGGTCGAAATGAAAAACTGTTTTTT | TRBD1 | NA | TRBJ1-4 | TRBV28
CASSILAGRDGYTF | TGTGCCAGTAGTATCCTCGCAGGGAGGGATGGCTACACCTTC | NA | NA | TRBJ1-2 | TRBV19
CSVEGTSGSSYEQYF | TGCAGCGTTGAAGGGACTAGCGGGAGCTCCTACGAGCAGTACTTC | TRBD2 | NA | TRBJ2-7 | TRBV29-1
CASSLYGQGYEKLFF | TGTGCCAGCAGCTTGTATGGACAGGGTTATGAAAAACTGTTTTTT | TRBD1 | NA | TRBJ1-4 | TRBV7-2
CASSLNLGSLNYGYTF | TGTGCCAGCAGCCTGAATCTTGGTTCCTTAAACTATGGCTACACCTTC | NA | NA | TRBJ1-2 | TRBV5-4
CASSQDRRGNEKLFF | TGCGCCAGCAGCCAAGATCGGCGAGGGAATGAAAAACTGTTTTTT | NA | NA | TRBJ1-4 | TRBV4-3
CASSLSFGETQYF | TGTGCCAGCAGCCTGTCATTTGGGGAGACCCAGTACTTC | NA | NA | TRBJ2-5 | TRBV7-2
CASSPTGGGSDTQYF | TGCGCCAGCAGCCCGACAGGGGGCGGGTCAGATACGCAGTATTTT | TRBD1 | NA | TRBJ2-3 | TRBV5-1
CATSVGGGNNEQFF | TGTGCCACCAGTGTCGGCGGGGGCAACAATGAGCAGTTCTTC | NA | NA | TRBJ2-1 | TRBV24-1
CASSLEGQGTDTQYF | TGTGCCAGCAGCTTAGAGGGACAGGGGACAGATACGCAGTATTTT | TRBD1 | NA | TRBJ2-3 | TRBV7-9
CAISEVTRGEQYF | TGTGCCATCAGTGAGGTTACCAGGGGGGAGCAGTACTTC | TRBD1 | NA | TRBJ2-7 | TRBV10-3
CASSSREPSYNEQFF | TGTGCCAGCAGCTCCCGGGAGCCTTCCTACAATGAGCAGTTCTTC | NA | once | TRBJ2-1 | TRBV7-9
CSASGPNQPQHF | TGCAGTGCTAGTGGTCCGAATCAGCCCCAGCATTTT | NA | NA | TRBJ1-5 | TRBV20-1
CASSQVLATPAFF | TGTGCCAGCAGCCAAGTGTTGGCAACACCGGCTTTCTTT | NA | NA | TRBJ1-1 | TRBV4-2
CASSPIDRGNTEAFF | TGCGCCAGCAGCCCCATTGACAGGGGGAACACTGAAGCTTTCTTT | TRBD1 | NA | TRBJ1-1 | TRBV5-1
CASSSTGVPEAFF | TGTGCCAGCAGTTCGACAGGGGTCCCTGAAGCTTTCTTT | TRBD1 | NA | TRBJ1-1 | TRBV6-5
CSVGHTPGYTF | TGCAGCGTTGGGCATACCCCAGGCTACACCTTC | NA | NA | TRBJ1-2 | TRBV29-1
CASTLDRGTGQPQHF | TGTGCCAGTACCCTGGACCGGGGGACGGGTCAGCCCCAGCATTTT | NA | NA | TRBJ1-5 | TRBV19
CASSLDGSSSYEQYF | TGTGCCAGCAGCTTGGATGGATCTTCGTCCTACGAGCAGTACTTC | NA | NA | TRBJ2-7 | TRBV5-5
CASRFDRNEKLFF | TGTGCCAGTAGGTTCGACCGAAATGAAAAACTGTTTTTT | NA | NA | TRBJ1-4 | TRBV19
CASSFRENTEAFF | TGTGCCAGCAGTTTTAGGGAGAACACTGAAGCTTTCTTT | NA | NA | TRBJ1-1 | TRBV12-3/TRBV12-4